This T cell receptor beta chain is from a study of shared clonotypes between healthy human individuals. Study outcomes and limitations: The generation probabilities recorded for non-shared clonotypes fell below those of clonotypes shared by all four donors. Relative to memory subsets, naive subsets generally showed larger estimated richness.

Points on this clone: Its antigen is undetermined.

Source study methods: ImmunoSEQ sequences covered only the junction and lacked quality scores; filtering therefore differed. TCRdb's table, derived via immunoSEQ multiplex PCR, lists solely in-frame clones and lacks some. Clone size and the V and J calls come from that table; the DNA yielded D and trimming. The table includes around 2,000,000 clones, about 94% detected once. Only CD45RO-negative cells positively selected for CCR7 counted as naive CD8 cells, so terminally differentiated effector memory CD45RA+ cells were excluded. This TCR came from a man aged 18 to 29 in good health. The source material was naive CD8+ T cells sorted from blood.

CDR3 region: CASSSPVTSSSYEQYF. The CDR3, as DNA: TGTGCCAGCAGCTCCCCCGTTACTAGCAGCTCCTACGAGCAGTACTTC. V gene TRBV7-2 combines with J gene TRBJ2-7; the D gene is possibly TRBD2 (6 bases). Trimming took 4 bases from V and 0 from J, leaving 16 bases between them. Germline V lookup: CDR1 SGHTA, CDR2 FQGNSA. The CDR3 length is 16 residues.